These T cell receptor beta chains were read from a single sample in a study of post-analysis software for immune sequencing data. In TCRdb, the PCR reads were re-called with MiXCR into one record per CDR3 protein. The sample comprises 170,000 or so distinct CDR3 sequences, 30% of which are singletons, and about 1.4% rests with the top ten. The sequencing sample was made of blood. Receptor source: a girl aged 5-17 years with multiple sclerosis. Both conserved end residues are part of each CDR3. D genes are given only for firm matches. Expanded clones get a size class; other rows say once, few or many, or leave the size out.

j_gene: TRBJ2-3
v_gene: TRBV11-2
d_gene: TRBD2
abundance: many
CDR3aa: CASSFPGTLLAGEADTQYF
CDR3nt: TGTGCCAGCAGCTTTCCCGGGACATTATTAGCGGGAGAAGCAGATACGCAGTATTTT

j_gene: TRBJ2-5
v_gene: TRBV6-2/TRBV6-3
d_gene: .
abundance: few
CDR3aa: CASSYTRHGPTFAETQYF
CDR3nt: TGTGCCAGCAGTTACACCAGACACGGACCCACGTTCGCGGAGACCCAGTACTTC

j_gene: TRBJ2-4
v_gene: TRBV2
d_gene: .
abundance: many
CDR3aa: CASRPDIGQGNIQYF
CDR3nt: TGTGCCAGCAGACCCGACATCGGGCAGGGAAACATTCAGTACTTC

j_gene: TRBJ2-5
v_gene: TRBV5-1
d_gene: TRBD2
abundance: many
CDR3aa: CASSLEGLAGYSSGTQYF
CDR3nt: TGCGCCAGCAGCTTGGAGGGACTAGCGGGCTACTCCTCCGGGACCCAGTACTTC

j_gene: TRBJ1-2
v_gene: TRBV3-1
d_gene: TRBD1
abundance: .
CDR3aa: CASSSGTGLLGHTF
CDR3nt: TGTGCCAGCAGTTCCGGGACAGGGCTGCTTGGCCACACCTTC

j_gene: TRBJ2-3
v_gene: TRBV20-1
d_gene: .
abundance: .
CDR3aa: CSARPHLRRESSTDTQYF
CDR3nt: TGCAGTGCTAGGCCCCATTTACGAAGGGAGTCTAGCACAGATACGCAGTATTTT

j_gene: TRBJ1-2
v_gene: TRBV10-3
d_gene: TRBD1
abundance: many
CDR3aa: CAAIPNEGQGATNYGYTF
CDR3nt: TGTGCCGCAATCCCTAATGAGGGACAGGGGGCAACTAACTATGGCTACACCTTC

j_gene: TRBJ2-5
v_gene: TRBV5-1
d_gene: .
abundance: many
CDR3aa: CASSLVGQETQYF
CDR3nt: TGTGCCAGCAGTTTAGTTGGGCAAGAGACCCAGTACTTC

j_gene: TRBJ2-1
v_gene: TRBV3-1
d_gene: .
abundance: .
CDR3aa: CASSQDYAAEQFF
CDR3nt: TGTGCCAGCAGCCAAGATTATGCAGCTGAGCAGTTCTTC

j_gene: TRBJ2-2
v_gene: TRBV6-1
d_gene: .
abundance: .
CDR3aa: CASSELLGFRQNPNTGELFF
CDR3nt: TGTGCCAGCAGTGAACTCCTAGGGTTCCGGCAAAATCCCAACACCGGGGAGCTGTTTTTT

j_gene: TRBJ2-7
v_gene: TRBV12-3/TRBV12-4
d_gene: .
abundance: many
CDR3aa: CASNSGGYEQYF
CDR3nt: TGTGCCAGCAATTCCGGTGGGTACGAGCAGTACTTC

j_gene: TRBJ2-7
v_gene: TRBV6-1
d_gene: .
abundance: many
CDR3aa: CASSGILAFPSYEQYF
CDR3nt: TGTGCCAGCAGTGGAATCTTAGCGTTTCCTTCCTACGAGCAGTACTTC

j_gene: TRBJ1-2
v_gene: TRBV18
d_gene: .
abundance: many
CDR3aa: CASSPPGTSNYGYTF
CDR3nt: TGTGCCAGCTCACCACCCGGCACCTCGAACTATGGCTACACCTTC

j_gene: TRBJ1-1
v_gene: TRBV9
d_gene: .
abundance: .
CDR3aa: CASSPPRAVNTEAFF
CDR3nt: TGTGCCAGCAGCCCCCCAAGGGCGGTGAACACTGAAGCTTTCTTT

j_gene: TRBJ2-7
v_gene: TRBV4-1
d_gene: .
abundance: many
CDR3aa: CASSPSLAQRLAYEQYF
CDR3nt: TGCGCCAGCAGCCCATCTCTAGCTCAGCGTTTAGCCTACGAGCAGTACTTC

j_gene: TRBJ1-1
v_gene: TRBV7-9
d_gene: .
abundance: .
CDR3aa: CASSLSGMGANTEAFF
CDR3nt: TGTGCCAGCAGCTTATCCGGAATGGGGGCGAACACTGAAGCTTTCTTT

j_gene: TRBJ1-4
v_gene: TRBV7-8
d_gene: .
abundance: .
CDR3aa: CASSLGGSEKLFF
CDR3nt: TGTGCCAGCAGCTTAGGGGGCAGTGAAAAACTGTTTTTT

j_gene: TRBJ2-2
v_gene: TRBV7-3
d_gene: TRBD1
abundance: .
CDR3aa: CASSLALGQGAGELFF
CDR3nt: TGTGCCAGCAGCTTAGCTTTGGGACAGGGCGCCGGGGAGCTGTTTTTT

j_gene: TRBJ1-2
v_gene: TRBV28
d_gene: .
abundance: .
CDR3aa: CASLGRIYGYTF
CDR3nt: TGTGCCAGCCTCGGACGGATCTATGGCTACACCTTC

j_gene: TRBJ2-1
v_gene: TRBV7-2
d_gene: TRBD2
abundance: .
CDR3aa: CASSLLAGGPDEQFF
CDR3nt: TGTGCCAGCAGCTTACTAGCGGGAGGGCCGGATGAGCAGTTCTTC

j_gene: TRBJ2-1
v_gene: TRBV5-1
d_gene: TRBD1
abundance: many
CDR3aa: CASSLGGRDEQFF
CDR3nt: TGCGCCAGCAGCTTAGGGGGCCGCGATGAGCAGTTCTTC

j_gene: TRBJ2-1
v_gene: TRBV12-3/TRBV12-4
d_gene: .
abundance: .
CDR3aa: CASRRTDANEQFF
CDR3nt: TGTGCCAGCAGACGGACCGACGCGAATGAGCAGTTCTTC

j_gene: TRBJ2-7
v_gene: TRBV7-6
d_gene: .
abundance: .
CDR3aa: CASSLFSGGDEQYF
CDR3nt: TGTGCCAGCAGCTTATTCTCGGGGGGCGACGAGCAGTACTTC

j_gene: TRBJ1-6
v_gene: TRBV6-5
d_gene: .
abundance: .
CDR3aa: CASRLGSSYNSPLHF
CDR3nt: TGTGCCAGCAGGTTGGGGAGTTCCTATAATTCACCCCTCCACTTT

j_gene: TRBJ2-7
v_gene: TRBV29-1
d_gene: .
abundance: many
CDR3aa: CSVDGDGTYEQYF
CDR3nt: TGCAGCGTTGACGGGGACGGGACCTACGAGCAGTACTTC

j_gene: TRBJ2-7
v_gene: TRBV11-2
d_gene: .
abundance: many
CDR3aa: CASSALNRMRGTPYEQYF
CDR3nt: TGTGCCAGCAGCGCCCTCAACCGGATGCGGGGTACCCCCTACGAGCAGTACTTC

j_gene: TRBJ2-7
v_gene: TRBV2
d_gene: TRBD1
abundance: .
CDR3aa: CASSEQGQGGGEQYF
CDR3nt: TGTGCCAGCAGTGAACAGGGACAGGGAGGCGGGGAGCAGTACTTC

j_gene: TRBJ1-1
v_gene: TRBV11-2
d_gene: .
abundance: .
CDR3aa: CASSRYVAASLNTEAFF
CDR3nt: TGTGCCAGCAGCCGTTATGTGGCAGCCTCCCTGAACACTGAAGCTTTCTTT

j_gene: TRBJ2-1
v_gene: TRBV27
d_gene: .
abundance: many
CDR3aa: CASSPIPRGSYNEQFF
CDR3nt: TGTGCCAGCAGCCCAATCCCCAGGGGCTCCTACAATGAGCAGTTCTTC